This T cell receptor delta chain was identified in a study of Vδ1+ human thymocytes. CDR1 is GEAIGNYY, CDR2 EKD, per germline. After removal of 9 bases from V and 3 bases from J, the junction contained 26 bases not matched to a gene. The CDR3 covers 19 residues. Note on this clone: The antigen remains unidentified.

RNA was extracted from the cells and then reverse transcribed. Pooled V-gene forward primers with one constant-region reverse primer generated the CDR3 amplicons by multiplex PCR. TCRdb reanalysed the multiplex PCR reads with CATT. Among roughly 55,000 delta-chain clones listed, approximately 15% were seen once. Between roughly 97% and 99.6% of sorted thymocytes were Vdelta1+. Notes on the study in general: In the thymus, TRG and TRD repertoires looked highly polyclonal with Gaussian CDR3 lengths.

The clonotype was recovered from a boy under two years old who had congenital heart surgery. The sequenced sample was Vdelta1+ gamma-delta thymocytes from the thymus. Subset indicated: FACS-sorted CD3+ TCRalphabeta- TCRVdelta1+ TCRVdelta2- thymocytes. V is TRDV2 and J is TRDJ1, with 8 bases aligning to TRDD3. CDR3 protein: CARVSIVRRGIRMADKLIF. For the CDR3, the DNA is TGTGCCCGTGTCTCCATTGTCCGTCGGGGGATAAGGATGGCCGATAAACTCATCTTT.